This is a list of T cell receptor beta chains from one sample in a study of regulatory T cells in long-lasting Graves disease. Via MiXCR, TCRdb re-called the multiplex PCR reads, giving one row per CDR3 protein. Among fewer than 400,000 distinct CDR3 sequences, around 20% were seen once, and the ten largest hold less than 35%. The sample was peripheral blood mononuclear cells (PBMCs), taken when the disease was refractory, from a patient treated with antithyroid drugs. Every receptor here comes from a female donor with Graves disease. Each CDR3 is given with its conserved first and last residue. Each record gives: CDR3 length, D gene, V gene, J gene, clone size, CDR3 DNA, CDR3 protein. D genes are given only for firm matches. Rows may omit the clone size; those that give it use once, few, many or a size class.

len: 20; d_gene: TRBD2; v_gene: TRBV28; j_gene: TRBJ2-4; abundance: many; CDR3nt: TGTGCCAGCAGTTTGGGATTAGCGGGAGTAAGGGGCGCCGCCAAAAACATTCAGTACTTC; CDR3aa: CASSLGLAGVRGAAKNIQYF
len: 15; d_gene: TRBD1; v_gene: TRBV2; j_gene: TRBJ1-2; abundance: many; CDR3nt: TGTGCCAGCAGCGCAGGGACAGGGGACGTCTATGGCTACACCTTC; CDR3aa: CASSAGTGDVYGYTF
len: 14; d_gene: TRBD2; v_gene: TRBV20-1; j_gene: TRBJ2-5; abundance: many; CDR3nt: TGCAGTGCTAGAACTAGCGGGAGGAGAGAGACCCAGTACTTC; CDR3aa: CSARTSGRRETQYF
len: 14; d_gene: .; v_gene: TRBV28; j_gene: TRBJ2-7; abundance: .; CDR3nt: TGTGCCAGCAGTTTACGGGCAGAGCACTACGAGCAGTACTTC; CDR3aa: CASSLRAEHYEQYF
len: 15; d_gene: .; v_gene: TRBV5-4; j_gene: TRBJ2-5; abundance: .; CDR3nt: TGTGCCAGCAGCCTAGCTCGCAGGGGCCAAGAGACCCAATACTTC; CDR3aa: CASSLARRGQETQYF
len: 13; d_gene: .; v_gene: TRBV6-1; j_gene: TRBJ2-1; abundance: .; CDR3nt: TGTGCCTTCCCCCTTAGGGGCTACAATGAGCAGTTCTTC; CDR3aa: CAFPLRGYNEQFF
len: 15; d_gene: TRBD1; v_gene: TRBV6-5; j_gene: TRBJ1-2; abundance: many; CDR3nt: TGTGCCAGCAGTTACTCCTGGACAGGGAACTATGGCTACACCTTC; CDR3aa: CASSYSWTGNYGYTF
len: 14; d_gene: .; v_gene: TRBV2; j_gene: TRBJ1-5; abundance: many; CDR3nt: TGTGCCAGCAGTGAAGCAGGACTCAATCAGCCCCAGCATTTT; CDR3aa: CASSEAGLNQPQHF
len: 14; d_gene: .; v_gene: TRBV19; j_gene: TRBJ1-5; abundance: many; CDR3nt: TGTGCCAGTAGTGCGGAAGGGAATTATCAGCCCCAGCATTTT; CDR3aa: CASSAEGNYQPQHF
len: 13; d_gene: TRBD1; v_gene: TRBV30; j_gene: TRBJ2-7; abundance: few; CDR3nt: TGTGCCTTCGACAGGGTCAACTCCTACGAGCAGTACTTC; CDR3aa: CAFDRVNSYEQYF
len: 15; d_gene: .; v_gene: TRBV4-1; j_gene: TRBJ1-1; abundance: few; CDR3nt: TGCGCCAGCAGCCAAGTACCACAGGGGAACACTGAAGCTTTCTTT; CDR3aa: CASSQVPQGNTEAFF
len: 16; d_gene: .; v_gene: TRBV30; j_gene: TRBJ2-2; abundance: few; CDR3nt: TGTGCCTGGAGTGTCCTCGGGACTCCGAACACCGGGGAGCTGCTTTTT; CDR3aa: CAWSVLGTPNTGELLF
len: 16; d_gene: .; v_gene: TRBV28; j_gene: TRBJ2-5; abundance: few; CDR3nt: TGTGCCAGCAGCACAAACGCGGCGAGGAGTGAAGAGACCCAGTACTTC; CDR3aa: CASSTNAARSEETQYF
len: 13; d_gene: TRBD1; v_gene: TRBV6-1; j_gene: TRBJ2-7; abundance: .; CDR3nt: TGTGCCAGCCAGGACAGGGCTAGATACGAGCAGTACTTC; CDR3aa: CASQDRARYEQYF
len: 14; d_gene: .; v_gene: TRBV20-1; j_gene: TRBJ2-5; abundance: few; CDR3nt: TGCAGTGCTAGACGCGGTAGCTTCGCGGAGACCCAGTACTTC; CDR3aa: CSARRGSFAETQYF
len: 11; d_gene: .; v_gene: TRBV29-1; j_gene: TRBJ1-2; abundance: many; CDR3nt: TGCAGCGTTGAACAGGGCAGTGGCTACACCTTC; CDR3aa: CSVEQGSGYTF
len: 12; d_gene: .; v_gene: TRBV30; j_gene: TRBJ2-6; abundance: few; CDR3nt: TGTGCCTGGACAGATGGGGCCAACGTCCTGACTTTC; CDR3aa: CAWTDGANVLTF
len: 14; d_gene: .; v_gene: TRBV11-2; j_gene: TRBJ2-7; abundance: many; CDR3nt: TGTGCCAGCAGCTCCCTCTCGGCTAGATACGAGCAGTACTTC; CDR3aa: CASSSLSARYEQYF
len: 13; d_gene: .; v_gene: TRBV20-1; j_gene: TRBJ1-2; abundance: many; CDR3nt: TGCAGTGCCCAATCCCGGGACAACTATGGCTACACCTTC; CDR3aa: CSAQSRDNYGYTF
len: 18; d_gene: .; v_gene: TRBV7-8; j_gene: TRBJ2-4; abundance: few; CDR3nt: TGTGCCAGCAGCCCACGCCCGGACAGAGCCTTAGCCAAAAACATTCAGTACTTC; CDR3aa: CASSPRPDRALAKNIQYF
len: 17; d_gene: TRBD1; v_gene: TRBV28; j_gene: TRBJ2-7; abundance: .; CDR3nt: TGTGCCAGCAGTTTATTCCAGGGGGCCCAAATAATCTACGAGCAGTACTTC; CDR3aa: CASSLFQGAQIIYEQYF
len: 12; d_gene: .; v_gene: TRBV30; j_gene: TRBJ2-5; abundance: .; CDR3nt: TGTGCCTGGAGTGGACTGGAAGAGACCCAGTACTTC; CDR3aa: CAWSGLEETQYF
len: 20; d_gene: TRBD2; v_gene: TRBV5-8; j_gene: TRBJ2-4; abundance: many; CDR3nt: TGTGCCAGCAGCTTCCCTCCCGGGACTAGCGGGATCCTAGCCAAAAACATTCAGTACTTC; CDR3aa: CASSFPPGTSGILAKNIQYF
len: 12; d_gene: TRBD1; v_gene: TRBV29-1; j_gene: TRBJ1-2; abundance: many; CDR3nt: TGCAGCGTGGTGACAGGGGGCTATGGCTACACCTTC; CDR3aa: CSVVTGGYGYTF
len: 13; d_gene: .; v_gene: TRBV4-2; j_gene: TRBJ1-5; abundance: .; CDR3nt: TGTGCCAGCAGAAAACAGGGTGATCAGCCCCAGCATTTT; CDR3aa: CASRKQGDQPQHF
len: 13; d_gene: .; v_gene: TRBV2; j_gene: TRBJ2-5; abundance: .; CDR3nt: TGTGCCAGCAGTAAAGACAGACAAGAGACCCAGTACTTC; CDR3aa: CASSKDRQETQYF
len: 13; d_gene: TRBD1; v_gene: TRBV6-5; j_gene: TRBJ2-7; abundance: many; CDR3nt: TGTGCCAGCAGTTCACAGGGGGCCTACGAGCAGTACTTC; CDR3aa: CASSSQGAYEQYF
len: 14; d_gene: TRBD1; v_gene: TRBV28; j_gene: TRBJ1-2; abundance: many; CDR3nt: TGTGCCAGCAGTGCACCGGGACAGGGGTATGGCTACACCTTC; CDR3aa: CASSAPGQGYGYTF
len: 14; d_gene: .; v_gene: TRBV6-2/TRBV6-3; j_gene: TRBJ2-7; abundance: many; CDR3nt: TGTGCCAGCAGTTACAGGCCCGGGGACTACGAGCAGTACTTC; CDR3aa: CASSYRPGDYEQYF
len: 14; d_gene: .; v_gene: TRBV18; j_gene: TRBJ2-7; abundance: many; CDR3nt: TGTGCCAGCTCACTAAAGGCAGGGAATAACGAGCAGTACTTC; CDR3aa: CASSLKAGNNEQYF
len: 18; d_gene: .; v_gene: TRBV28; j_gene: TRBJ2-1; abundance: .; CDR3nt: TGTGCCAGCAGTTGGCGGAGGCTTTTGGTCCCAAAAAACAATGAGCAGTTCTTC; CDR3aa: CASSWRRLLVPKNNEQFF
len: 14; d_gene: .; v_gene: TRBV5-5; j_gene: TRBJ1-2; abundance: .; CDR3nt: TGTGCCAGCAGCGTAGGGATATCGGGCTATGGCTACACCTTC; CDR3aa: CASSVGISGYGYTF
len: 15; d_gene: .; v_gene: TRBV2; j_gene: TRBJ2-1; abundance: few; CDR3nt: TGTGCCAGCAAATCGGTGGAGGGGTTGAGAAATGAGCAGTTCTTC; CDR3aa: CASKSVEGLRNEQFF
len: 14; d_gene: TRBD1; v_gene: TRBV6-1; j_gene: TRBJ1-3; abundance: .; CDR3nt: TGTGCCAGCTCATACCGACAGGGTGGAAACACCATATATTTT; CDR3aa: CASSYRQGGNTIYF
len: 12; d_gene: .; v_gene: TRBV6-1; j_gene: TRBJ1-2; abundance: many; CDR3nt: TGTGCCAGCAAATCCGACAGCTATGGCTACACCTTC; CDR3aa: CASKSDSYGYTF
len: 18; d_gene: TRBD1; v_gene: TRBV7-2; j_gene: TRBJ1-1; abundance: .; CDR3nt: TGTGCCAGCAGCTTAGCTGAAGGACAGGGCGGTTGGTACACTGAAGCTTTCTTT; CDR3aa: CASSLAEGQGGWYTEAFF
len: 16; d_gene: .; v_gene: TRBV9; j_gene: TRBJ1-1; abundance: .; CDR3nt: TGTGCCAGCAGCTCGGACCCGGCAATGTTGAACACTGAAGCTTTCTTT; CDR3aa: CASSSDPAMLNTEAFF
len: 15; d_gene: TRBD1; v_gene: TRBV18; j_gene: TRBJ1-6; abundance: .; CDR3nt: TGTGCCAGCTCACCACAGACAGGGGATAATTCACCCCTCCACTTT; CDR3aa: CASSPQTGDNSPLHF